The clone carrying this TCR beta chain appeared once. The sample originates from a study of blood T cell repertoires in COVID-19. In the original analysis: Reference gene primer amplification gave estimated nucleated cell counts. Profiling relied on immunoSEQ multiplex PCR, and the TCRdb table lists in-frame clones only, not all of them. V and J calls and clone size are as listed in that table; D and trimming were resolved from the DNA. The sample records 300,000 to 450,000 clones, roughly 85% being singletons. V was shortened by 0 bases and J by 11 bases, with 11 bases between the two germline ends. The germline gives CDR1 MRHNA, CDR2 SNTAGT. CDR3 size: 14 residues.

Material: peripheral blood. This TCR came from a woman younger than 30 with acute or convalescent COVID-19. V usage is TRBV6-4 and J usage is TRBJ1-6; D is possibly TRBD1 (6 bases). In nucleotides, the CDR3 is TGTGCCAGCAGTGACTCCCCAGGGGCTACACCCCTCCACTTT. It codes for CASSDSPGATPLHF.